The rows below give T cell receptor beta chains drawn from one sample of a study of breast tumors, draining lymph nodes, adjacent tissues. TCRdb reanalysed the multiplex PCR reads using MiXCR and keeps one entry per CDR3 protein. The table includes around 43,000 distinct CDR3 sequences, under 25% detected once. Sequences were obtained from breast tumor tissue. The receptors stem from a female donor with breast cancer. Some clones in this sample may be carry-over from other donors' samples. CDR3s include the opening cysteine and the closing phenylalanine or tryptophan. Fields, in order: clone size, V gene, D gene, J gene, CDR3 protein. The D gene is left open where the match is weak. The listing skips clone size in some rows; elsewhere it reads once, few, many or a size class.

>many|TRBV5-1|TRBD1|TRBJ2-1
CASSLLDRRYNEQFF
>NA|TRBV20-1|TRBD1|TRBJ1-1
CSARDTGQGIYDEAFF
>many|TRBV20-1|TRBD2|TRBJ2-3
CSSNPAGGNTDTQYF
>many|TRBV10-1|NA|TRBJ2-1
CASSEKGIRYDEQFF
>many|TRBV7-8|NA|TRBJ1-6
CASSLGRGARSPLHF
>many|TRBV20-1|NA|TRBJ1-6
CSAPDLLNSPLHF
>few|TRBV19|TRBD2|TRBJ2-1
CATQPRGGYNEQFF
>NA|TRBV18|TRBD1|TRBJ1-1
CASSPNRGGGTGEAFF
>once|TRBV5-4|NA|TRBJ2-1
CASSLGIYNEQFF
>few|TRBV18|NA|TRBJ1-3
CASSPLIQGRGGNTIYF
>many|TRBV2|TRBD1|TRBJ2-7
CARRTGGSYEQYF
>many|TRBV5-1|NA|TRBJ2-3
CASSLVPRDGFAGTQYF
>NA|TRBV3-1|NA|TRBJ2-4
CASSQDIRVGGIQYF
>many|TRBV7-8|TRBD2|TRBJ2-2
CASSPEGLALKKGTGELFF
>many|TRBV5-1|NA|TRBJ1-3
CASSLGSGHGNTIYF
>many|TRBV18|NA|TRBJ2-7
CASSPSGSLDYEQYF
>many|TRBV2|NA|TRBJ1-2
CASSARGLWLRGTIGYTF
>NA|TRBV2|NA|TRBJ1-4
CASSLYNEKLFF
>many|TRBV2|NA|TRBJ2-3
CASIREGTDTQYF
>many|TRBV20-1|NA|TRBJ2-3
CSAREVADTQYF
>many|TRBV12-3/TRBV12-4|NA|TRBJ2-7
CASSLGGVNYEQYF
>NA|TRBV5-1|TRBD1|TRBJ1-1
CASSNGQGALNTEAFF
>many|TRBV6-1|NA|TRBJ2-5
CASGPGGGSETQYF
>large|TRBV5-6|TRBD1|TRBJ2-7
CASSLGDRGTDEQYF
>many|TRBV4-1|TRBD2|TRBJ2-5
CASSQEWRGGETQYF
>many|TRBV7-6|NA|TRBJ2-3
CASSPGRTDTQYF
>many|TRBV19|NA|TRBJ1-2
CASSLNIYGYTF
>NA|TRBV20-1|TRBD2|TRBJ2-6
CSARPGGAGGPIFGANVLAF
>many|TRBV11-2|TRBD1|TRBJ1-2
CASSLQGQGTDGYTF
>many|TRBV7-8|NA|TRBJ1-2
CASSATIPGYGYTF
>many|TRBV18|NA|TRBJ1-5
CASSPPGLNQPQHF
>many|TRBV7-9|NA|TRBJ2-1
CASSLDGGNEQFF
>few|TRBV9|TRBD2|TRBJ2-5
CASSGTSGLQETQYF
>NA|TRBV6-1|TRBD2|TRBJ2-1
CASTPGTSGGLSYNEQFF
>many|TRBV6-2/TRBV6-3|NA|TRBJ1-4
CASRPLDSAHNEKLFF
>NA|TRBV20-1|NA|TRBJ2-5
CSAQVRKGGLQETQYF
>many|TRBV15|NA|TRBJ2-7
CATSRGNTYEQYF
>many|TRBV27|NA|TRBJ2-7
CASSSTGGLAYEQYF
>NA|TRBV6-1|TRBD2|TRBJ2-3
CASSLTTSDRADTQYF
>many|TRBV6-5|NA|TRBJ2-5
CASSWQGSLETQYF
>many|TRBV15|NA|TRBJ1-5
CATSRDRNSNQPQHF
>medium-sized|TRBV4-1|NA|TRBJ1-2
CASSQLGLYGYTF
>NA|TRBV5-1|TRBD1|TRBJ2-7
CASTQGQGASEQYF